This T cell receptor beta chain came from a study of blood T cell repertoires in COVID-19. Overall study context: T cells, B-cell-depleted T cells, or PBMCs provided the cDNA or gDNA that served as material.

Original processing methods: Amplified reference gene primers provided the basis for estimating nucleated cell counts. Only in-frame clones appear in the TCRdb table, and some are missing; sequencing was by immunoSEQ multiplex PCR. V, J and clone size derive from that table, while D and trimming were established from the DNA sequence. The data hold roughly 150,000 clones, with around 85% observed a single time. Germline CDR1 SGHRS, CDR2 YFSETQ. This CDR3 is built from 15 residues. V lost 0 bases and J lost 7, with 16 bases in between. The material sequenced was peripheral blood. The receptor was derived from a man older than 75 with COVID-19, enrolled during active disease. This chain links TRBV5-1 with TRBJ1-1; a weak D match, TRBD1 (5 bases). The DNA of the CDR3 is TGCGCCAGCAGCTTGGGACAGTGGGGACTGGGTGAAGCTTTCTTT. Translated: CASSLGQWGLGEAFF.